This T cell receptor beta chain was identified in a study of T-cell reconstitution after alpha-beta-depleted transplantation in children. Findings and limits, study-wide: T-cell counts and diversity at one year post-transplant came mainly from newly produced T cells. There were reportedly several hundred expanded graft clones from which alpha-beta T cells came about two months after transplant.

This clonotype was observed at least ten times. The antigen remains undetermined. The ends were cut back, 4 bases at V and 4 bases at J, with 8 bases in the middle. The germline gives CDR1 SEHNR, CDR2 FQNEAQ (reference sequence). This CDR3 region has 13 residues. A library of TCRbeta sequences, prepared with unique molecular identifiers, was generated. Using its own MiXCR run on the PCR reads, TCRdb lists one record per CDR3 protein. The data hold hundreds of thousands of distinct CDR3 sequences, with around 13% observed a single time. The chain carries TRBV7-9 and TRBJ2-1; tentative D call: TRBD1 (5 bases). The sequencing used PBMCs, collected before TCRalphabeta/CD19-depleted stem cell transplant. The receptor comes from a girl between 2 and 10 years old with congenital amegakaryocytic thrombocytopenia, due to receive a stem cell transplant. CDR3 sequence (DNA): TGTGCCAGCAGCTACAGGAGATACAATGAGCAGTTCTTC. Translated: CASSYRRYNEQFF.